The entry below gives a single TCR beta chain sequence along with its context. Antigen: not known. Only in-frame clones appear in the TCRdb table, and some are missing; sequencing was by immunoSEQ multiplex PCR. Of around 940,000 clones listed, 76% were seen once; the top ten hold approximately 1.5%. This specimen belongs to a study of shared clonotypes between healthy human individuals. Study-level background: The plates for each donor numbered three CD4 naive, three CD4 memory, two CD8 naive and one CD8 memory.

The study, taken as a whole, reports: Sequencing depth was expected to affect clonotype sharing among donors.

Germline V gene sequence: CDR1 LGHNA, CDR2 YNFKEQ. V lost 2 bases and J 5 bases, leaving 15 bases between the germline ends. The CDR3 has 16 residues. The chain links TRBV4-2 to TRBJ2-2; D uncertain. The clonotype was recovered from a man between 18 and 29 years old in good health. Sequenced input: memory CD4+ T cells sorted from blood. Noted subset: CD45RA-negative fraction. The CDR3 spells CASSQFKTDATGELFF. In DNA, the CDR3 is TGTGCCAGCAGCCAATTTAAGACGGACGCTACCGGGGAGCTGTTTTTT.